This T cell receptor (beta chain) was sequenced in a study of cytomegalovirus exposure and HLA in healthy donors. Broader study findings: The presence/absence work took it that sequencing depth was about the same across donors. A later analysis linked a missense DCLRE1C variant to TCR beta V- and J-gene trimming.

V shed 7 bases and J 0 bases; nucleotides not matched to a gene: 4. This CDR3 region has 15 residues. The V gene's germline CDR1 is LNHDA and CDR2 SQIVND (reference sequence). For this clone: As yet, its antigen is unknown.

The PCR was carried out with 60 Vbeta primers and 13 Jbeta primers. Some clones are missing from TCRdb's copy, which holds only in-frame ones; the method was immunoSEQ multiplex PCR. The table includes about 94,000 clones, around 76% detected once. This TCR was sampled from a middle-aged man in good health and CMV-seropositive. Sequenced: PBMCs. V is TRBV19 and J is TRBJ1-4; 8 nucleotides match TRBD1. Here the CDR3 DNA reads TGTGCCAGTAAGGAACAGGGGGCAACTAATGAAAAACTGTTTTTT. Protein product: CASKEQGATNEKLFF. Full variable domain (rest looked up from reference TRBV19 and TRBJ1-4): DGGITQSPKYLFRKEGQNVTLSCEQNLNHDAMYWYRQDPGQGLRLIYYSQIVNDFQKGDIAEGYSVSREKKESFPLTVTSAQKNPTAFYLCASKEQGATNEKLFFGSGTQLSVL.